This T cell receptor beta chain was recorded in a study of radiotherapy plus CTLA-4 blockade in lung cancer. On the study more broadly: The study recorded objective responses in about 18% of patients and disease control in about 30%.

Study-level findings and limits: Radiotherapy with ipilimumab was followed by blood expansion of tumor-derived clones. Increased serum interferon-beta after radiation also reportedly predicted response strongly.

CTLA-4 blockade using ipilimumab, together with focal radiation, was received by patients with chemo-refractory metastatic non-small-cell lung cancer. This table comes from immunoSEQ multiplex PCR, and its TCRdb copy is limited to in-frame clones, with some not included. The sample carries about 87,000 clones, around 90% recorded once. Deletions cut 0 bases from V and 9 bases from J, with 10 bases between. This CDR3 has 14 residues. Germline lookup yields CDR1 SGDLS and CDR2 YYNGEE. Details on this clone: Its cognate antigen is unknown.

This TCR was recovered from a human donor with non-small cell lung cancer that progressed on radiotherapy plus ipilimumab. Sequenced here: peripheral blood, sampled from a patient treated with radiotherapy plus ipilimumab. The chain has TRBV9 and TRBJ1-6; possibly TRBD1 for D (5 bases). The CDR3 DNA reads TGTGCCAGCAGCGTAGGCAGGGAGGTTTCACCCCTCCACTTT. Translating gives CASSVGREVSPLHF.